These T cell receptor beta chains were read from a single sample in a study of cytomegalovirus exposure and HLA in healthy donors. Clones were sequenced by immunoSEQ multiplex PCR, and TCRdb holds only the in-frame ones, with some missing. The table shows about 110,000 clones, with 15% occurring only once. Sequenced input: PBMCs. The receptors were gathered from a woman between 18 and 29 years old in good health and CMV-seronegative. The CDR3 runs from the conserved cysteine through the conserved F or W. The order of the fields is J gene, V gene, clone size, D gene, CDR3 DNA, CDR3 protein. The D gene is left open where the match is weak. Not all rows give a size; the values are once, few, many and, for expanded clones, a class.

TRBJ2-1	TRBV5-4	few	.	TGTGCCAGCAGCCCGGGACATAATGAGCAGTTCTTC	CASSPGHNEQFF
TRBJ2-6	TRBV2	few	.	TGTGCCAGTGGGGGCAGGGGGGTTGGGGCCAACGTCCTGACTTTC	CASGGRGVGANVLTF
TRBJ1-4	TRBV6-5	.	.	TGTGCCAGCAGCTCTGGGAGGGAAAAACTGTTTTTT	CASSSGREKLFF
TRBJ2-4	TRBV15	.	TRBD1	TGTGCCACCAGCAGAGATTGGCAGGGGGCGGGGGCCAAAAACATTCAGTACTTC	CATSRDWQGAGAKNIQYF
TRBJ2-3	TRBV5-1	.	TRBD2	TGCGCCAGCAGCCCGGGACTAGCGGGAGCAGATACGCAGTATTTT	CASSPGLAGADTQYF
TRBJ2-2	TRBV5-1	.	.	TGCGCCAGCAGCTTAGCAGGACAGAACACCGGGGAGCTGTTTTTT	CASSLAGQNTGELFF
TRBJ2-7	TRBV10-1	few	TRBD1	TGCGCCAGCAGTCTGACAGGGGGCCACGAGCAGTACTTC	CASSLTGGHEQYF
TRBJ1-1	TRBV20-1	.	.	TGCAGTGCCTCCCCCAGGTTAGCTTTCTTT	CSASPRLAFF
TRBJ2-5	TRBV19	.	TRBD1	TGTGCCAGTAGTATATATGGGACAGCCCTCGAGGAGACCCAGTACTTC	CASSIYGTALEETQYF
TRBJ1-2	TRBV5-5	few	.	TGTGCCAGCAGCCGGCAGGCCTATGACTATGGCTACACCTTC	CASSRQAYDYGYTF
TRBJ1-2	TRBV2	.	.	TGTGCCAGCACGGTCCGGACTTATAACTATGGCTACACCTTC	CASTVRTYNYGYTF
TRBJ2-7	TRBV4-1	.	.	TGCGCCAGCAGCCAAGCCCGCAGGAACTACGAGCAGTACTTC	CASSQARRNYEQYF
TRBJ2-7	TRBV27	.	.	TGTGCCAGCAGCGAGACAGGATCCCTCTTCTACGAGCAGTACTTC	CASSETGSLFYEQYF
TRBJ2-2	TRBV19	.	.	TGTGCCAGTAGTATAGAGAGAAACACCGGGGAGCTGTTTTTT	CASSIERNTGELFF
TRBJ1-2	TRBV19	few	.	TGTGCCAGTAGTGGTCAGGGCGCCTATGGCTACACCTTC	CASSGQGAYGYTF
TRBJ1-6	TRBV4-2	.	.	TGTGCCAGCAGCCAAGACCCAACGGGGAAGGTATCCTATAATTCACCCCTCCACTTT	CASSQDPTGKVSYNSPLHF
TRBJ2-1	TRBV6-1	few	TRBD2	TGTGCCAGCGCGGCTAGCGGGGCATGGGAGCAGTTCTTC	CASAASGAWEQFF
TRBJ2-7	TRBV7-9	.	TRBD1	TGTGCCAGCAGCTTCGGGACAGGGACCTACGAGCAGTACTTC	CASSFGTGTYEQYF
TRBJ1-2	TRBV10-3	.	TRBD1	TGTGCCATCAGTTCGTCGACAGGGATTAGATCTGGCTACACCTTC	CAISSSTGIRSGYTF
TRBJ2-1	TRBV6-1	.	.	TGTGCCAGCAGTGAAGCCCGTGGGGCCGATGAGCAGTTCTTC	CASSEARGADEQFF
TRBJ2-7	TRBV2	few	.	TGTGCCAGCAGTGATGCATTGGGACTCGTCTACGAGCAGTACTTC	CASSDALGLVYEQYF
TRBJ1-1	TRBV30	few	TRBD1	TGTGCCTGGGCCCGGGACAGTTGGGCTGAAGCTTTCTTT	CAWARDSWAEAFF
TRBJ2-3	TRBV6-1	.	TRBD2	TGTGCCAGCAGTGGCACCTTAGCGGGAGGATCAGATACGCAGTATTTT	CASSGTLAGGSDTQYF
TRBJ1-3	TRBV7-6	few	.	TGTGCCAGCAGCTTAGCCGAGGGCTCTGGAAACACCATATATTTT	CASSLAEGSGNTIYF
TRBJ1-1	TRBV30	few	.	TGTGCCTGGAGTGTACAAAAGAACACTGAAGCTTTCTTT	CAWSVQKNTEAFF
TRBJ1-1	TRBV10-3	.	TRBD1	TGTGCCATCAACGACAGGGGGCCGAACACTGAAGCTTTCTTT	CAINDRGPNTEAFF
TRBJ2-7	TRBV19	.	.	TGTGCCGGGCTCTACGAGCAGTACTTC	CAGLYEQYF
TRBJ1-3	TRBV27	.	TRBD1	TGTGCCAGCAGTTCTACAGGGGCTTTCTCTGGAAACACCATATATTTT	CASSSTGAFSGNTIYF
TRBJ1-6	TRBV6-5	.	.	TGTGCCAGCAGTCAACAGGACCGCTATAATTCACCCCTCCACTTT	CASSQQDRYNSPLHF
TRBJ2-2	TRBV9	few	TRBD2	TGTGCCAGCAGCTTCACGGGAGGGCCCACCGGGGAGCTGTTTTTT	CASSFTGGPTGELFF
TRBJ2-2	TRBV7-8	few	.	TGTGCCAGCCGCCGGGACTTGAACACCGGGGAGCTGTTTTTT	CASRRDLNTGELFF
TRBJ1-2	TRBV2	few	TRBD1	TGTGCCAGAGGAAACCCGGACAGGGAACGGTATGGCTACACCTTC	CARGNPDRERYGYTF
TRBJ1-1	TRBV19	few	.	TGTGCCAGTAGTATTCAGGGTGCTGATGGGACTGAAGCTTTCTTT	CASSIQGADGTEAFF
TRBJ1-2	TRBV10-1	few	TRBD1	TGCGCCAGCAGGTTACCGGGACAGGGCCCAATTCTTGGCTACACCTTC	CASRLPGQGPILGYTF
TRBJ1-5	TRBV4-1	.	.	TGCGCCAGCAGCCAAGGTTTCCAAACATATAGCAATCAGCCCCAGCATTTT	CASSQGFQTYSNQPQHF
TRBJ1-2	TRBV28	few	.	TGTGCCAGCAGTTTAGGGGAGGGAGAGGCTACTTTCTATGGCTACACCTTC	CASSLGEGEATFYGYTF
TRBJ2-3	TRBV5-4	.	TRBD2	TGTGCCAGCAGCTCGGGACTAGAGCGGGGCACAGATACGCAGTATTTT	CASSSGLERGTDTQYF
TRBJ1-6	TRBV18	few	.	TGTGCCAGCTCAACAGGATCACCCCTCCACTTT	CASSTGSPLHF
TRBJ1-4	TRBV30	.	TRBD1	TGTGCCTGGAGTGGACAGGGAGGCGACGAAAAACTGTTTTTT	CAWSGQGGDEKLFF
TRBJ2-2	TRBV15	.	TRBD1	TGTGCCACCAGCAGCCAAGACAGGGTGTGGTCGACCGGGGAGCTGTTTTTT	CATSSQDRVWSTGELFF
TRBJ1-6	TRBV27	.	.	TGTGCCAGCAGTTCAGGGGACTCACCCCTCCACTTT	CASSSGDSPLHF
TRBJ2-7	TRBV19	.	.	TGTGCCAGTAGTATAATCTGGGGCGCTACCTACGAGCAGTACTTC	CASSIIWGATYEQYF
TRBJ2-5	TRBV29-1	.	.	TGCAGCGTTGGAACAGTAGGAGAGACCCAGTACTTC	CSVGTVGETQYF
TRBJ2-5	TRBV5-1	many	TRBD2	TGCGCCAGCAGCCCACCATCAGCGGGGTCCGAGACCCAGTACTTC	CASSPPSAGSETQYF
TRBJ2-5	TRBV9	.	TRBD2	TGTGCCAGCAGCGTAGGGCTCAGCGGGGGAAACCAGGGACGAGTCGAGACCCAGTACTTC	CASSVGLSGGNQGRVETQYF
TRBJ2-1	TRBV9	few	TRBD1	TGTGCCAGCAGGGGGACAGGGAGCGGGAATGAGCAGTTCTTC	CASRGTGSGNEQFF
TRBJ1-1	TRBV7-2	.	.	TGTGCCAGCAGCTCTATATCCCCGAACACTGAAGCTTTCTTT	CASSSISPNTEAFF
TRBJ2-1	TRBV6-6	few	TRBD1	TGTGCCAGCACCGAAAGGACAGGGATGATTTACAATGAGCAGTTCTTC	CASTERTGMIYNEQFF
TRBJ2-4	TRBV5-4	few	.	TGTGCCAGCAGCCCCGGGACAACTAAAAACATTCAGTACTTC	CASSPGTTKNIQYF